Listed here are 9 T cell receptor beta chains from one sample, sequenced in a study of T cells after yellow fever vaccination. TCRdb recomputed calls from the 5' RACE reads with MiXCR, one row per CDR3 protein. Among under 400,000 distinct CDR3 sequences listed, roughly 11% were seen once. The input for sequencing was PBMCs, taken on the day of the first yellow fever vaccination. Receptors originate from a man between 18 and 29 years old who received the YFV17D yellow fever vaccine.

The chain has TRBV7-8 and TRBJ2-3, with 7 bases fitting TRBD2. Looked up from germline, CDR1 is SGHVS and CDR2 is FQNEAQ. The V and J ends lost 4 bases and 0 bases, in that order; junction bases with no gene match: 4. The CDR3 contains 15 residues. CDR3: CASSSWGGSTDTQYF. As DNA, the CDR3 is TGTGCCAGCAGCTCTTGGGGGGGTAGCACAGATACGCAGTATTTT. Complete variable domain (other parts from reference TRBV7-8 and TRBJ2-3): GAGVSQSPRYKVAKRGQDVALRCDPISGHVSLFWYQQALGQGPEFLTYFQNEAQLDKSGLPSDRFFAERPEGSVSTLKIQRTQQEDSAVYLCASSSWGGSTDTQYFGPGTRLTVL.

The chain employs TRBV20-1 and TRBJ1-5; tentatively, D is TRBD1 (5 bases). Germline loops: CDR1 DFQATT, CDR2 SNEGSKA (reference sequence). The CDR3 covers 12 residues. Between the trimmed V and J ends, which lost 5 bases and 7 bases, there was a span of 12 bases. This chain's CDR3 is CSAWTRGQPQHF. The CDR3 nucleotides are TGCAGTGCTTGGACCCGGGGGCAGCCCCAGCATTTT.

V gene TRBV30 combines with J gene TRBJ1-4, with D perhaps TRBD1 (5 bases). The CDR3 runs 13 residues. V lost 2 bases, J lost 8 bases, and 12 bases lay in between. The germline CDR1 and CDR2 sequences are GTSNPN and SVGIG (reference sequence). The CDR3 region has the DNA TGTGCCTGGAGTTGGGGGTCACAGGAAAAACTGTTTTTT. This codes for CAWSWGSQEKLFF.

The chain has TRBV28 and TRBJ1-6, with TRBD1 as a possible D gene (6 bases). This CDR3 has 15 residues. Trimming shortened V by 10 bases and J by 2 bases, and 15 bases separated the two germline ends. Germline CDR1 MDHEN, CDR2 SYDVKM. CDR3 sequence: CATDTGATYNSPLHF. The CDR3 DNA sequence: TGTGCCACCGACACGGGGGCGACCTATAATTCACCCCTCCACTTT.

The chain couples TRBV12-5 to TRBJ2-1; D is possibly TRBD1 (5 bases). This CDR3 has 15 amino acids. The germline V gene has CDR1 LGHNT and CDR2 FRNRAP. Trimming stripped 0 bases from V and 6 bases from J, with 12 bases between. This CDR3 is CASGLVPGRGNEQFF. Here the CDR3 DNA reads TGTGCTAGTGGTTTGGTACCCGGTAGGGGCAATGAGCAGTTCTTC.

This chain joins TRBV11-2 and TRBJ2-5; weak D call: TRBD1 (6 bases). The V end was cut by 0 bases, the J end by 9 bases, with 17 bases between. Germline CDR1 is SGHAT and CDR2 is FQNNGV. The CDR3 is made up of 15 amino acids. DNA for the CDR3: TGTGCCAGCAGCTTAGAATTCTGGGACACCGAACCCCAGTACTTC. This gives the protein CASSLEFWDTEPQYF. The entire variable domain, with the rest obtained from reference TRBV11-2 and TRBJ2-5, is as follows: EAGVAQSPRYKIIEKRQSVAFWCNPISGHATLYWYQQILGQGPKLLIQFQNNGVVDDSQLPKDRFSAERLKGVDSTLKIQPAKLEDSAVYLCASSLEFWDTEPQYFGPGTRLLVL.

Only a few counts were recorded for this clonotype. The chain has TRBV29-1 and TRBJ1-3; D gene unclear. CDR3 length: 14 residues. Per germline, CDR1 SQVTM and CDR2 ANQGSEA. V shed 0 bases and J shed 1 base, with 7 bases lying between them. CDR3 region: CSVEESGSGNTIYF. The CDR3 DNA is TGCAGCGTTGAAGAGTCGGGTTCTGGAAACACCATATATTTT.

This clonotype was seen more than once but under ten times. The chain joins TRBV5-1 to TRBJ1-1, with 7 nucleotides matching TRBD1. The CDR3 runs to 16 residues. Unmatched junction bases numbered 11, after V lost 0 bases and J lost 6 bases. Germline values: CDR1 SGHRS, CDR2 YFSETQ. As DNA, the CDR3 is TGCGCCAGCAGCTTGGAAGGGTCAGGGGGATCTGCTGAAGCTTTCTTT. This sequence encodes CASSLEGSGGSAEAFF.

CDR3 sequence reads: CSAPDRNGYTF. The DNA for the CDR3 is TGCAGTGCGCCGGATCGGAATGGCTACACCTTC. The chain uses TRBV20-1 and TRBJ1-2; D unresolved. Germline V lookup: CDR1 DFQATT, CDR2 SNEGSKA (reference sequence). This CDR3 comprises 11 residues. V lost 6 bases, J lost 6 bases, and 11 bases lay in between.